Presented here are 21 T cell receptor beta chains from one specimen sequenced in a study of shared clonotypes between healthy human individuals. Measured with immunoSEQ multiplex PCR; TCRdb has only the in-frame clones, and not every one. The table records roughly 500,000 clones, about 78% of them present only once. The specimen sequenced was PBMCs. The receptors derive from a woman in her forties in good health. Some clones in this sample may be carry-over from other donors' samples.

In its sample, this clone was seen once. The chain joins TRBV28 to TRBJ2-5, with 13 bases matching TRBD2. Per the germline V gene, CDR1 is MDHEN and CDR2 is SYDVKM. This CDR3 contains 16 residues. Trimming at V came to 5 bases and at J to 1 base, leaving 4 bases not matched to a gene. CDR3 protein: CASSNGLAGAQETQYF. In DNA, the CDR3 is TGTGCCAGCAGTAATGGACTAGCGGGAGCCCAAGAGACCCAGTACTTC.

The genes are TRBV5-4 and TRBJ1-2, with 9 bases fitting TRBD1. Germline V CDR1 and CDR2: SGHNT, YYREEE (reference sequence). J was trimmed by 0 bases and V by 4 bases; bases with no gene match: 4. This CDR3 is 15 amino acids long. Written as DNA, the CDR3 is TGTGCCAGCAGCCCCGGGACAGGGCCTAACTATGGCTACACCTTC. It yields the protein CASSPGTGPNYGYTF.

The chain uses TRBV7-3 and TRBJ2-1; D is undetermined. Trimming cost V 6 bases and J 7 bases, with 16 bases left between them. Germline V gene lookup returns CDR1 SGHTA and CDR2 FQGTGA. The CDR3 loop spans 14 amino acids. CDR3 protein: CASSPDAPANEQFF. The CDR3 DNA reads TGTGCCAGCAGTCCGGACGCTCCGGCTAATGAGCAGTTCTTC.

V and J are TRBV15 and TRBJ2-7; D is possibly TRBD1 (5 bases). Germline-derived CDR1 and CDR2 are LNHNV and YYDKDF (reference sequence). Trimming shortened V by 0 bases and J by 7 bases, and 7 bases separated the two germline ends. The CDR3 runs to 12 residues. Here the CDR3 DNA reads TGTGCCACCAGCAGAGACCAGGGAGAGCAGTACTTC. Its translation: CATSRDQGEQYF. The full variable domain, rest sourced from reference TRBV15 and TRBJ2-7, is DAMVIQNPRYQVTQFGKPVTLSCSQTLNHNVMYWYQQKSSQAPKLLFHYYDKDFNNEADTPDNFQSRRPNTSFCFLDIRSPGLGDTAMYLCATSRDQGEQYFGPGTRLTVT.

This rearrangement joins TRBV5-1 to TRBJ2-3, with D uncertain. The CDR3 loop spans 13 amino acids. Trimming stripped 0 bases from V and 5 bases from J, with 7 bases between. Germline V gives CDR1 SGHRS, CDR2 YFSETQ. The CDR3 protein is CASSLGVGDTQYF. CDR3 nucleotides: TGCGCCAGCAGCTTGGGCGTGGGAGATACGCAGTATTTT.

On this clone: At one boundary the junction diverges from the germline segment, which might be a read error. The V gene is TRBV12-5, the J gene TRBJ1-5; D not resolved. The CDR3 consists of 12 residues. Germline-derived CDR1 and CDR2 are LGHNT and FRNRAP. DNA of the CDR3: TGTGCCAGTGGTTCCGGCAATCAGCCCCAGCATTTT. Its translation is CASGSGNQPQHF.

The V call is TRBV7-2, the J call TRBJ1-2; 7 nucleotides align to TRBD1. The junction had 7 bases not matched to a gene; V was cut back by 4 bases and J by 8 bases. The germline V gene encodes CDR1 SGHTA and CDR2 FQGNSA. The CDR3 has 13 residues. The CDR3 region has the DNA TGTGCCAGCAGCTCCCTTAGACAGGGCGGCTACACCTTC. This encodes CASSSLRQGGYTF.

V and J are TRBV11-2 and TRBJ1-3; D is undetermined. This CDR3 spans 17 amino acids. CDR1 and CDR2 from the germline V gene are SGHAT and FQNNGV. With 2 bases removed from V and 0 bases from J, the gap between germline ends came to 14 bases. The CDR3 reads CASSLWGRSLSGNTIYF. In nucleotides, the CDR3 is TGTGCCAGCAGCTTATGGGGAAGGAGCCTCTCTGGAAACACCATATATTTT.

The chain joins TRBV28 to TRBJ2-2; no definite D call. This CDR3 comprises 14 residues. The V and J ends lost 3 bases and 4 bases respectively, with 9 bases between them. From germline, CDR1 is MDHEN and CDR2 SYDVKM. CDR3 in amino acids: CASSLAYLTGELFF. In DNA form, the CDR3 reads TGTGCCAGCAGTTTGGCCTATCTCACCGGGGAGCTGTTTTTT.

V and J are TRBV6-5 and TRBJ2-3; tentative D call: TRBD2 (5 bases). This CDR3 is 15 amino acids long. The V and J ends lost 2 bases and 1 base respectively, with 10 bases between them. Germline V gene sequence: CDR1 MNHEY, CDR2 SVGAGI. DNA for the CDR3: TGTGCCAGCAGTTACGAGGGAGTGGGCACAGATACGCAGTATTTT. Encoded protein: CASSYEGVGTDTQYF.

This rearrangement joins TRBV19 to TRBJ2-3, with TRBD2 matching 13 bases. Germline V lookup: CDR1 LNHDA, CDR2 SQIVND (reference sequence). V was clipped by 4 bases and J by 4 bases; unmatched bases: 11. CDR3 size: 18 residues. The CDR3 DNA follows: TGTGCCAGTAGTAGGGGACTAGCGGGAAATCCACGAGCAGATACGCAGTATTTT. Translated: CASSRGLAGNPRADTQYF.

This clone was counted between two and nine times. The chain carries TRBV11-2 and TRBJ1-5; no reliable D call. The CDR3 runs to 13 residues. Trimming shortened V by 1 base and J by 4 bases, and 5 bases separated the two germline ends. The germline V gene encodes CDR1 SGHAT and CDR2 FQNNGV. CDR3 amino acids: CASSLAPNQPQHF. Here the CDR3 DNA reads TGTGCCAGCAGCTTAGCGCCGAATCAGCCCCAGCATTTT.

The rearrangement links TRBV28 to TRBJ2-7, with D hard to call. The length of the CDR3 is 14 residues. Trimming took 10 bases from V and 4 from J, leaving 20 bases between them. Germline CDR1 MDHEN, CDR2 SYDVKM. CDR3 residues: CATTPRARLYEQYF. The DNA of the CDR3 is TGTGCCACCACTCCTAGGGCGAGACTTTACGAGCAGTACTTC.

V usage is TRBV7-9 and J usage is TRBJ2-2; D is unclear. The CDR3 is made up of 14 amino acids. Germline V gives CDR1 SEHNR, CDR2 FQNEAQ (reference sequence). V was trimmed by 0 bases and J by 5 bases, leaving 7 bases between them. CDR3 residues: CASSLAASTGELFF. The CDR3 nucleotides read TGTGCCAGCAGCTTAGCGGCGTCGACCGGGGAGCTGTTTTTT. The entire variable domain, with the rest obtained from reference TRBV7-9 and TRBJ2-2, is as follows: DTGVSQNPRHKITKRGQNVTFRCDPISEHNRLYWYRQTLGQGPEFLTYFQNEAQLEKSRLLSDRFSAERPKGSFSTLEIQRTEQGDSAMYLCASSLAASTGELFFGEGSRLTVL.

V and J are TRBV27 and TRBJ2-2, with D hard to call. V was clipped by 4 bases and J by 4 bases, with 16 bases between them. Germline V gene lookup returns CDR1 MNHEY and CDR2 SMNVEV (reference sequence). The CDR3 consists of 16 residues. The DNA for the CDR3 is TGTGCCAGCAGTTCTCCCCAAGTCGGTTTCACCGGGGAGCTGTTTTTT. Protein: CASSSPQVGFTGELFF.

A remark on this clone: The sample has other DNA sequences that encode this CDR3 too. This chain links TRBV7-3 with TRBJ2-2; 11 positions match TRBD2. The germline V gene encodes CDR1 SGHTA and CDR2 FQGTGA. This CDR3 has 16 amino acids. J was trimmed by 7 bases and V by 5 bases; bases with no gene match: 9. This chain's CDR3 is CASSPKLAGGVGELFF. CDR3 in DNA: TGTGCCAGCAGCCCGAAGCTAGCGGGAGGTGTCGGGGAGCTGTTTTTT.

This rearrangement joins TRBV4-1 to TRBJ2-7; TRBD2 matches 10 bases. The CDR3 totals 14 residues. Trimming at V came to 4 bases and at J to 6 bases, leaving 6 bases not matched to a gene. Germline V gene lookup returns CDR1 MGHRA and CDR2 YSYEKL. The CDR3 sequence is CASSPRGTSAEQYF. For the CDR3, the DNA is TGCGCCAGCAGCCCCCGAGGGACTAGCGCCGAGCAGTACTTC.

The chain is built from TRBV30 and TRBJ2-7; D is possibly TRBD2 (5 bases). CDR3 length equals 15 residues. Germline CDR1 is GTSNPN and CDR2 is SVGIG (reference sequence). V lost 1 base, J lost 3 bases, and 16 bases lay in between. CDR3 bases: TGTGCCTGGAGTGGCGGCGGGCCGAAGTTCTACGAGCAGTACTTC. Its protein is CAWSGGGPKFYEQYF.

This clone appeared once. This chain connects TRBV27 to TRBJ2-1, with 7 bases that match TRBD1. V lost 8 bases, J lost 3 bases, and 10 bases stayed unmatched. CDR1 MNHEY and CDR2 SMNVEV come from the germline V gene (reference sequence). CDR3 size: 15 residues. The CDR3 sequence: CASHTRGRLYNEQFF. The DNA for the CDR3 is TGTGCCAGCCACACTAGGGGGCGACTCTACAATGAGCAGTTCTTC.

The CDR3, as DNA: TGTGCCAGCAGCCCAAGGTTAGGGGGCGGATATAGTAGCAATCAGCCCCAGCATTTT. Its protein product is CASSPRLGGGYSSNQPQHF. V and J are TRBV14 and TRBJ1-5, with 7 positions matching TRBD1. Per the germline V gene, CDR1 is SGHDN and CDR2 is FVKESK. The CDR3 has 19 residues. V lost 4 bases and J lost 0; bases outside the gene matches: 15.

This clone occurred once. The chain is built from TRBV2 and TRBJ2-5; D might be TRBD1 (6 bases). The J call may be wrong; the DNA end is better matched by TRBJ2-7. Germline values: CDR1 SNHLY, CDR2 FYNNEI. The CDR3 is made up of 12 amino acids. The CDR3 DNA reads as TGTGCCAGCAGGGTAGACAGGCGCGAGCAGTACTTC. Its protein product is CASRVDRREQYF.